Listed below are T cell receptor beta chains from one sample, sequenced in a study of T-cell memory formation after mild COVID-19. Via MiXCR, TCRdb re-called the 5' RACE reads, giving one row per CDR3 protein. The data contain around 300,000 distinct CDR3 sequences, 15% to 20% of them singletons. Material for sequencing was PBMCs or a T cell subset sorted from them (not recorded which). The source of these receptors is a man between 18 and 29 years old who had mild COVID-19 (a few samples of this study predate the infection). Cell type and time point are not known. Each CDR3 is given with its conserved first and last residue. D genes are given only for firm matches. Some rows have no size entry. The others give once, few or many, or a class for an expanded clone.

size	V	J	D	CDR3	DNA
NA	TRBV7-9	TRBJ1-1	NA	CASSLGGARVAEAFF	TGTGCCAGCAGCTTAGGGGGGGCGAGGGTCGCTGAAGCTTTCTTT
few	TRBV7-8	TRBJ1-1	TRBD1	CASSLIQGARGTEAFF	TGTGCCAGCAGCTTAATTCAGGGGGCGAGGGGGACTGAAGCTTTCTTT
NA	TRBV6-2/TRBV6-3	TRBJ2-7	TRBD2	CASSLAGATYEQYF	TGTGCCAGCAGTCTAGCGGGGGCTACCTACGAGCAGTACTTC
few	TRBV7-9	TRBJ1-1	NA	CASSHTLRQGAEAFF	TGTGCCAGCAGCCACACACTGAGGCAGGGAGCTGAAGCTTTCTTT
few	TRBV6-1	TRBJ1-1	NA	CASRPDRDGEAFF	TGTGCCAGCAGGCCGGATAGGGACGGTGAAGCTTTCTTT
few	TRBV7-9	TRBJ1-1	TRBD1	CASSHTDRENTEAFF	TGTGCCAGCAGTCACACTGACAGGGAGAACACTGAAGCTTTCTTT
NA	TRBV5-1	TRBJ1-1	TRBD1	CASSLTSGGMNTEAFF	TGCGCCAGCAGCTTGACGTCAGGGGGAATGAACACTGAAGCTTTCTTT
NA	TRBV6-1	TRBJ2-3	NA	CASSLFDGISTDTQYF	TGTGCCAGCAGTCTTTTCGACGGAATTAGCACAGATACGCAGTATTTT
NA	TRBV27	TRBJ1-5	TRBD1	CASSSTTGRYQPQHF	TGTGCCAGCAGTTCCACGACAGGGCGGTATCAGCCCCAGCATTTT
NA	TRBV5-5	TRBJ1-4	NA	CASSLYSTPRNEKLFF	TGTGCCAGCAGCTTGTACAGTACCCCCCGTAATGAAAAACTGTTTTTT
few	TRBV12-3/TRBV12-4	TRBJ1-2	NA	CASSLAQGGYTF	TGTGCCAGCAGTTTAGCGCAGGGGGGCTACACCTTC
NA	TRBV19	TRBJ1-2	NA	CASSPGWDYGYTF	TGTGCCAGTAGTCCAGGGTGGGACTATGGCTACACCTTC
NA	TRBV29-1	TRBJ2-7	NA	CSVRDRPYYEQYF	TGCAGCGTCCGGGACCGCCCTTACTACGAGCAGTACTTC
few	TRBV5-1	TRBJ2-7	NA	CASSFRLGEQYF	TGCGCCAGCAGCTTTCGTTTGGGCGAGCAGTACTTC
few	TRBV7-2	TRBJ1-3	NA	CASLNRPSGNTIYF	TGTGCCAGCCTGAACAGACCCTCTGGAAACACCATATATTTT
many	TRBV7-2	TRBJ1-4	NA	CASSLGATNEKLFF	TGTGCCAGCAGCTTAGGAGCAACTAATGAAAAACTGTTTTTT
many	TRBV12-3/TRBV12-4	TRBJ1-6	NA	CASSWGETLHF	TGTGCCAGCAGTTGGGGGGAAACCCTCCACTTT
NA	TRBV7-9	TRBJ2-2	NA	CASSVTSGLTGELFF	TGTGCCAGCAGCGTTACTTCAGGGCTAACCGGGGAGCTGTTTTTT
NA	TRBV4-1	TRBJ2-3	TRBD2	CASSLSGTSGDTQYF	TGCGCCAGCAGCCTGTCCGGGACTAGCGGTGATACGCAGTATTTT
NA	TRBV28	TRBJ2-1	NA	CASRTGGEQFF	TGTGCCAGCAGGACAGGAGGTGAGCAGTTCTTC
NA	TRBV15	TRBJ2-3	NA	CATSSQGDTQYF	TGTGCCACCAGCAGCCAGGGAGATACGCAGTATTTT
NA	TRBV5-8	TRBJ2-7	TRBD2	CASSPSSGATGYF	TGTGCCAGCAGCCCGAGTAGCGGGGCCACGGGGTACTTC
few	TRBV7-9	TRBJ2-5	NA	CASSLVPPGQETQYF	TGTGCCAGCAGCTTAGTACCCCCAGGCCAAGAGACCCAGTACTTC
few	TRBV5-1	TRBJ2-2	NA	CASSLGFRGNTGELFF	TGCGCCAGCAGCTTGGGCTTCAGGGGAAACACCGGGGAGCTGTTTTTT
NA	TRBV5-1	TRBJ2-6	NA	CASSLAPASSGANVLTF	TGCGCCAGCAGCTTGGCCCCAGCGTCCTCTGGGGCCAACGTCCTGACTTTC
NA	TRBV6-2/TRBV6-3	TRBJ2-2	TRBD2	CASTFGGAIANTGELFF	TGTGCCAGCACTTTCGGGGGGGCCATCGCGAACACCGGGGAGCTGTTTTTT
NA	TRBV5-6	TRBJ1-4	NA	CASSRSGNEKLFF	TGTGCCAGCAGCCGGTCCGGTAATGAAAAACTGTTTTTT
NA	TRBV7-2	TRBJ2-5	NA	CASSLEMYSFQETQYF	TGTGCCAGCAGCTTAGAAATGTACAGCTTCCAAGAGACCCAGTACTTC
few	TRBV18	TRBJ2-2	TRBD1	CASSRGTGETGELFF	TGTGCCAGCTCACGCGGGACAGGGGAAACCGGGGAGCTGTTTTTT
NA	TRBV27	TRBJ2-3	TRBD2	CASRPNRDYNPDTQYF	TGTGCCAGCAGGCCAAACCGGGACTATAACCCAGATACGCAGTATTTT
NA	TRBV28	TRBJ2-1	TRBD2	CASSFRTSGGDPSYNEQFF	TGTGCCAGCAGTTTTCGGACTAGCGGGGGGGACCCCTCCTACAATGAGCAGTTCTTC
NA	TRBV28	TRBJ1-2	NA	CASLYLYGYTF	TGTGCCAGCCTTTACCTCTATGGCTACACCTTC
few	TRBV7-2	TRBJ2-3	TRBD2	CASSFGAGGPPDTQYF	TGTGCCAGCAGCTTTGGAGCGGGGGGGCCCCCAGATACGCAGTATTTT
NA	TRBV7-9	TRBJ1-2	TRBD1	CASSWDRGNYTF	TGTGCCAGCAGCTGGGACAGGGGGAACTACACCTTC
NA	TRBV5-1	TRBJ2-4	TRBD1	CASSLGQGVDIQYF	TGCGCCAGCAGCTTGGGACAGGGGGTAGACATTCAGTACTTC
few	TRBV5-1	TRBJ2-1	TRBD1	CASSLQGATGGNEQFF	TGCGCCAGCAGCTTACAGGGGGCAACTGGAGGGAATGAGCAGTTCTTC
few	TRBV5-1	TRBJ1-1	NA	CASSFTNTEAFF	TGCGCCAGCAGCTTCACGAACACTGAAGCTTTCTTT
few	TRBV5-1	TRBJ1-1	TRBD1	CASSGTGMTNTEAFF	TGCGCCAGCAGTGGGACAGGGATGACGAACACTGAAGCTTTCTTT
NA	TRBV5-6	TRBJ1-6	NA	CASSLEGPGTSSPLHF	TGTGCCAGCAGCTTGGAGGGACCGGGTACGAGTTCACCCCTCCACTTT
NA	TRBV29-1	TRBJ1-2	NA	CSVRGVSNYGYTF	TGCAGCGTCCGAGGTGTATCCAACTATGGCTACACCTTC
many	TRBV5-1	TRBJ2-2	NA	CASSEDGPNTGELFF	TGCGCCAGCAGCGAGGACGGTCCGAACACCGGGGAGCTGTTTTTT
few	TRBV12-3/TRBV12-4	TRBJ2-3	NA	CASSTGNTDTQYF	TGTGCCAGCTCTACGGGGAACACAGATACGCAGTATTTT